The table lists the clone carrying this TCR beta chain with many counts. This entry is derived from a study of T cell repertoires in cytomegalovirus infection. Trimming took off 6 bases at V and 4 bases at J, with 9 bases between the two ends. Germline CDR1 reads SEHNR; CDR2 reads FQNEAQ (reference sequence). The CDR3 loop spans 12 amino acids. A single record per CDR3 protein comes from TCRdb applying MiXCR to the reads. The sample consists of over 300,000 distinct CDR3 sequences, roughly 9.5% of them appearing once. Sequencing was performed on PBMCs. The TCR originated in a human donor in good health (CMV status not recorded). Some clones in this sample may be carry-over from other donors' samples. This chain connects TRBV7-9 to TRBJ1-2; a possible D gene is TRBD1 (6 bases). The CDR3 bases are TGTGCCAGCAGAGGACAGTCCTATGGCTACACCTTC. Protein sequence: CASRGQSYGYTF.